This TCR beta chain was captured in a study of cytomegalovirus exposure and HLA in healthy donors. The CDR3 has 16 amino acids. The ends lost 2 bases at V and 2 bases at J; junction bases unmatched: 3. Germline values: CDR1 MGHDK, CDR2 SYGVNS. Primers included in the PCR were 60 Vbeta and 13 Jbeta primers. The data were produced by immunoSEQ multiplex PCR, yet TCRdb's version contains in-frame clones alone and is incomplete. The profile shows around 130,000 clones, approximately 8.8% of them singletons. This clone occurred a few times. The antigen remains undetermined. Study findings and constraints: Researchers reported in a later analysis that common viral pathogens appeared linked to several top clusters.

This chain uses TRBV25-1 with TRBJ2-1, with 10 bases that match TRBD1. The TCR originated in a man in his forties in good health and CMV-seronegative. Sequenced input: PBMCs. The CDR3 region is CASSEQGTGAYNEQFF. The CDR3 nucleotides read TGTGCCAGCAGTGAACAAGGGACAGGGGCCTACAATGAGCAGTTCTTC. Full variable domain (rest looked up from reference TRBV25-1 and TRBJ2-1): EADIYQTPRYLVIGTGKKITLECSQTMGHDKMYWYQQDPGMELHLIHYSYGVNSTEKGDLSSESTVSRIRTEHFPLTLESARPSHTSQYLCASSEQGTGAYNEQFFGPGTRLTVL.